This is a list of T cell receptor beta chains from one sample in a study of CD8 T cells in Susac syndrome. TCRdb ran MiXCR on the immunoSEQ multiplex PCR reads and lists one entry per CDR3 protein. The sample holds about 300,000 distinct CDR3 sequences, 89% seen once. Sequences were obtained from CD8+ T cells from PBMCs. The source of these receptors is a human donor with multiple sclerosis. The CDR3 runs from the conserved cysteine through the conserved F or W. The D gene is left open where the match is weak. Size is stated for part of the rows, as once, few or many counts, or as a class when the clone is expanded.

j_call,d_call,v_call,clone_size,cdr3_nt,cdr3_aa
TRBJ1-2,.,TRBV5-6,few,TGTGCCAGCAGCACCCGGGATCGATTTAACTATGGCTACACCTTC,CASSTRDRFNYGYTF
TRBJ1-1,TRBD1,TRBV27,.,TGTGCCAGCAGTTTACAGGGGGGGAACACTGAAGCTTTCTTT,CASSLQGGNTEAFF
TRBJ2-7,TRBD1,TRBV9,.,TGTGCCAGCAGCGTAGCTGGGGACAGGAACCCCTACGAGCAGTACTTC,CASSVAGDRNPYEQYF
TRBJ2-4,.,TRBV28,.,TGTGCCAGCAGTGCTACCAAGTACATTCAGTACTTC,CASSATKYIQYF
TRBJ2-2,TRBD1,TRBV2,.,TGTGCCTGCATGTGGGGACAGGGACGAATAAACACCGGGGAGCTGTTTTTT,CACMWGQGRINTGELFF
TRBJ1-2,.,TRBV30,.,TGTGCCTGGAGTGTAGGGGCAGGCCTTAACTATGGCTACACCTTC,CAWSVGAGLNYGYTF
TRBJ2-2,TRBD2,TRBV20-1,.,TGCAGTGCTAGAGTCGGGGGGGACACCGGGGAGCTGTTTTTT,CSARVGGDTGELFF
TRBJ2-7,TRBD2,TRBV27,.,TGTGCCAGCAGTTTAGGCGGGGGAGGACTCTACGAGCAGTACTTC,CASSLGGGGLYEQYF
TRBJ1-2,TRBD1,TRBV7-8,.,TGTGCCAGCAGCCGAACTCCGGGACAGGACCTTCGGAACTATGGCTACACCTTC,CASSRTPGQDLRNYGYTF
TRBJ1-6,TRBD1,TRBV4-3,.,TGCGCCAGCAGCGATGGGACAGGGGTAAATTCACCCCTCCACTTT,CASSDGTGVNSPLHF
TRBJ2-7,.,TRBV5-6,.,TGTGCCAGCAGCTTCGTACAGAACTACGAGCAGTACTTC,CASSFVQNYEQYF
TRBJ1-6,.,TRBV27,.,TGTGCCAGCGGCCCGGGGGGTACGAATAATTCACCCCTCCACTTT,CASGPGGTNNSPLHF
TRBJ2-7,.,TRBV12-3/TRBV12-4,.,TGTGCCAGCACCTCCCCGGGCGTCTACGAGCAGTACTTC,CASTSPGVYEQYF
TRBJ1-6,TRBD1,TRBV4-2,few,TGTGCCAGCAGCCAAGATCTCGCCGACAGGGGTGTTTCACCCCTCCACTTT,CASSQDLADRGVSPLHF
TRBJ2-7,TRBD2,TRBV7-9,.,TGTGCCAGTGAGCGGGAGCCGACTTCCTACGAGCAGTACTTC,CASEREPTSYEQYF
TRBJ2-7,.,TRBV2,.,TGTGCCACCAAAGCCGCGGTGGCCTACGAGCAGTACTTC,CATKAAVAYEQYF
TRBJ2-3,TRBD2,TRBV18,.,TGTGCCAGCTCACTCCTCGGGGGGGCCACAGATACGCAGTATTTT,CASSLLGGATDTQYF
TRBJ1-3,TRBD1,TRBV30,.,TGTGCGACAGGGGACTCTGGAAACACCATATATTTT,CATGDSGNTIYF
TRBJ1-1,.,TRBV5-1,.,TGCGCCAGCAGCTTAAGTACCACGAACACTGAAGCTTTCTTT,CASSLSTTNTEAFF
TRBJ1-2,TRBD1,TRBV4-2,once,TGTGCCAGCAGCCAAGATCTTCGGGAGGGGGCTGGCTATGGCTACACCTTC,CASSQDLREGAGYGYTF
TRBJ2-7,.,TRBV28,.,TGTGCCAGCACTCTAGGGGGAGGTCCTACCTACGAGCAGTACTTC,CASTLGGGPTYEQYF
TRBJ2-7,.,TRBV6-4,.,TGTGCCAGCAGGATGACCGGGTCATCCTACGAGCAGTACTTC,CASRMTGSSYEQYF
TRBJ2-1,.,TRBV7-9,.,TGTGCCAGCAGCCTAAAGGGCGGAATATCCTACAATGAGCAGTTCTTC,CASSLKGGISYNEQFF
TRBJ2-2,.,TRBV27,.,TGTGCCAGCAGTTTGACAACAGCACCCGGGGAGCTGTTTTTT,CASSLTTAPGELFF
TRBJ1-5,.,TRBV19,.,TGTGCCAGTAGTATAGCGGCCAATGATTACCAGCCCCAGCATTTT,CASSIAANDYQPQHF
TRBJ1-1,.,TRBV5-1,.,TGCGCCAGCAGCTTCGTACCTACAGGAATGGGCACTGAAGCTTTCTTT,CASSFVPTGMGTEAFF
TRBJ2-7,TRBD2,TRBV7-6,.,TGTGCCAGCAGCTTAGAGAGCGGGAGCGATGCCTACGAGCAGTACTTC,CASSLESGSDAYEQYF
TRBJ2-2,TRBD2,TRBV6-2/TRBV6-3,once,TGTGCCAGCTCACTAGCGGGGTACACCGGGGAGCTGTTTTTT,CASSLAGYTGELFF
TRBJ2-2,TRBD2,TRBV7-9,.,TGTGCCAGCAGCCCTGGACTAGCGAGAAACACCGGGGAGCTGTTTTTT,CASSPGLARNTGELFF
TRBJ2-1,TRBD2,TRBV4-3,.,TGCGCCAGCAGCCAAGGACTAGCGGGAGGACTAAATGAGCAGTTCTTC,CASSQGLAGGLNEQFF
TRBJ1-2,.,TRBV7-9,.,TGTGCCAGCAGCTTAGGACGGGCTTATGGCTACACCTTC,CASSLGRAYGYTF
TRBJ2-7,.,TRBV4-3,.,TGCGCCAGCAGCCAAGAGGGTCCCGGGGGCAAGCAGTACTTC,CASSQEGPGGKQYF
TRBJ2-1,TRBD2,TRBV27,.,TGTGCCAGCAAGCGGGGCGAATACAATGAGCAGTTCTTC,CASKRGEYNEQFF
TRBJ2-3,TRBD2,TRBV20-1,once,TGCAGTGCTAGAGATGGATCGGGAGGGGGGTTAGATACGCAGTATTTT,CSARDGSGGGLDTQYF
TRBJ2-3,.,TRBV7-7,few,TGTGCTAGCAGCTTAGCCGGAGTGGGAGATACGCAGTATTTT,CASSLAGVGDTQYF
TRBJ2-7,.,TRBV20-1,.,TGCAGTGCTATGTTTACTAGCACCTACGAGCAGTACTTC,CSAMFTSTYEQYF
TRBJ2-2,.,TRBV15,.,TGTGCCACCAGCAGAGATAGGGAGGCCGGGGAGCTGTTTTTT,CATSRDREAGELFF
TRBJ2-7,TRBD2,TRBV9,.,TGTGCCAGCAGCGGCGGGACTAGCGTCAACTACGAGCAGTACTTC,CASSGGTSVNYEQYF